These 22 T cell receptor beta chains were sequenced from one sample in a study of T-cell reconstitution after alpha-beta-depleted transplantation in children. This sample's TCRbeta library carried unique molecular identifier barcodes. Using its own MiXCR run on the PCR reads, TCRdb lists one record per CDR3 protein. The table includes roughly 500,000 distinct CDR3 sequences, under 15% detected once. Sequencing was performed on PBMCs from the stem cell graft donor, taken from the stem cell graft. These receptor sequences come from a human donor who donated a stem cell graft to a child with combined immunodeficiency.

The V and J genes are TRBV10-3 and TRBJ1-5; a possible D gene is TRBD1 (6 bases). Germline-derived CDR1 and CDR2 are ENHRY and SYGVKD. The CDR3 covers 14 residues. Trimming took 0 bases from V and 6 from J, leaving 9 bases between them. Here the CDR3 reads CAISESTGSQPQHF. In DNA form, the CDR3 reads TGTGCCATCAGTGAGTCGACAGGCAGTCAGCCCCAGCATTTT.

This clonotype was picked up many times. The chain employs TRBV29-1 and TRBJ2-3; 13 bases line up with TRBD2. The trim removed 7 bases at V and 2 bases at J, leaving 18 bases unmatched. This CDR3 comprises 19 residues. Per germline, CDR1 SQVTM and CDR2 ANQGSEA. CDR3 loop: CSAGGTEGLAGFLTDTQYF. CDR3 nucleotide sequence: TGCAGCGCCGGGGGGACAGAGGGACTAGCGGGGTTCCTCACAGATACGCAGTATTTT.

At least ten counts were recorded for this clonotype. The chain recombines TRBV14 with TRBJ2-1; D is unclear. The CDR3 has 16 amino acids. The V end was cut by 0 bases, the J end by 6 bases, with 15 bases between. In germline, CDR1 is SGHDN, CDR2 FVKESK. The chain's CDR3 is CASSQDLIRVPNEQFF. The CDR3 DNA is TGTGCCAGCAGCCAAGATCTGATTAGGGTTCCCAATGAGCAGTTCTTC.

This clonotype was counted between two and nine times. The rearrangement uses TRBV7-9 and TRBJ2-3; TRBD2 agrees at 12 bases. V shed 2 bases, J shed 5 bases, and the junction held 2 bases outside the gene matches. CDR1 and CDR2 (germline): SEHNR, FQNEAQ (reference sequence). The CDR3 is made up of 15 amino acids. CDR3 residues: CASSLLLAGGDTQYF. The CDR3 nucleotides are TGTGCCAGCAGCTTACTACTAGCGGGGGGAGATACGCAGTATTTT. The full variable domain, its missing parts supplied by reference TRBV7-9 and TRBJ2-3, is DTGVSQNPRHKITKRGQNVTFRCDPISEHNRLYWYRQTLGQGPEFLTYFQNEAQLEKSRLLSDRFSAERPKGSFSTLEIQRTEQGDSAMYLCASSLLLAGGDTQYFGPGTRLTVL.

This clonotype was seen more than once but under ten times. V is TRBV6-1 and J is TRBJ2-3; a possible D gene is TRBD1 (6 bases). This CDR3 comprises 18 residues. The ends were cut back, 6 bases at V and 0 bases at J, with 22 bases in the middle. Germline values: CDR1 MNHNS, CDR2 SASEGT. CDR3 nucleotide sequence: TGTGCCAGCAGGCCCCTTAGGGGGAGCTCTTCTAGCACAGATACGCAGTATTTT. It codes for CASRPLRGSSSSTDTQYF.

This clonotype has a handful of counts. This chain's CDR3 is CSVLGSPQGTNYGYTF. The CDR3, as DNA: TGCAGCGTGCTAGGATCCCCACAGGGGACTAACTATGGCTACACCTTC. This chain connects TRBV29-1 to TRBJ1-2, with TRBD1 matching 7 bases. The CDR3 is made up of 16 amino acids. V lost 6 bases and J lost 0; bases outside the gene matches: 13. The germline gives CDR1 SQVTM, CDR2 ANQGSEA.

The CDR3 region has the DNA TGTGCCAGCAGCCGGGACCTCCCTCCAGATACGCAGTATTTT. Its translation is CASSRDLPPDTQYF. The chain combines TRBV11-1 with TRBJ2-3; D may be TRBD1 or TRBD2 (5 bases each). Germline V gene data show CDR1 as SGHAT and CDR2 as FQDESV (reference sequence). Trimming shortened V by 5 bases and J by 4 bases, and 13 bases separated the two germline ends. CDR3 length: 14 residues.

This rearrangement joins TRBV29-1 to TRBJ2-7, with 12 bases fitting TRBD1. CDR1 and CDR2 from the germline V gene are SQVTM and ANQGSEA. After removal of 4 bases from V and 2 bases from J, the junction contained 6 bases not matched to a gene. This CDR3 region has 15 residues. CDR3 in amino acids: CSVGGGTGGTYEQYF. CDR3 nucleotide sequence: TGCAGCGTTGGAGGTGGGACAGGGGGCACCTACGAGCAGTACTTC.

This CDR3 is CATGVGGRGKQYF. The CDR3 DNA reads as TGTGCCACCGGTGTTGGCGGGAGGGGCAAGCAGTACTTC. The rearrangement joins TRBV7-9 to TRBJ2-7; 9 bases agree with TRBD2. With 10 bases clipped from V and 8 bases from J, the junction kept 12 bases outside the gene matches. The CDR3 extends over 13 amino acids. Germline CDR1 SEHNR, CDR2 FQNEAQ (reference sequence).

V and J are TRBV5-1 and TRBJ1-4; possibly TRBD1 for D (5 bases). The V and J ends lost 0 bases and 7 bases respectively, with 16 bases between them. CDR3 length equals 16 residues. CDR1 and CDR2 from the germline V gene are SGHRS and YFSETQ. CDR3 sequence: CASSLARGSLGEKLFF. CDR3 coding DNA: TGCGCCAGCAGCTTGGCCCGGGGGTCCTTGGGTGAAAAACTGTTTTTT.

This clonotype has at least ten counts. This chain uses TRBV12-3 or TRBV12-4 with TRBJ2-1; 8 bases map to TRBD2. The CDR3 is made up of 15 amino acids. V lost 3 bases and J lost 5; bases outside the gene matches: 6. Here the CDR3 reads CASSFVGGAHNEQFF. The CDR3, as DNA: TGTGCCAGCAGTTTTGTCGGGGGGGCCCACAATGAGCAGTTCTTC.

As to this clonotype: A single base separates this from a much larger clone, so it may be a read error. The genes are TRBV5-6 and TRBJ2-5; 7 bases align to TRBD1. This CDR3 is 15 amino acids long. Per the germline V gene, CDR1 is SGHDT and CDR2 is YYEEEE. After removal of 4 bases from V and 5 bases from J, the junction contained 11 bases not matched to a gene. In nucleotides, the CDR3 is TGTGCCAGCAGCGCCACTATGACAGGGAGCGAGACCCAGTACTTC. The encoded protein is CASSATMTGSETQYF. Combining the CDR3 with reference TRBV5-6 and TRBJ2-5 gives the whole variable domain DAGVTQSPTHLIKTRGQQVTLRCSPKSGHDTVSWYQQALGQGPQFIFQYYEEEERQRGNFPDRFSGHQFPNYSSELNVNALLLGDSALYLCASSATMTGSETQYFGPGTRLLVL.

This clonotype has a count of ten or more. The chain employs TRBV6-1 and TRBJ2-1; 8 bases agree with TRBD1. This CDR3 comprises 15 residues. CDR1 is MNHNS and CDR2 is SASEGT in the germline V gene. J gave up 2 bases and V 5 bases, and 5 bases lay outside the gene matches. In DNA, the CDR3 is TGTGCCAGCAGTATCGGACAGGGTACCTACAATGAGCAGTTCTTC. It codes for CASSIGQGTYNEQFF.

This clonotype was recorded at least ten times. The V and J genes are TRBV9 and TRBJ2-3; D possibly corresponds to TRBD2 (6 bases). There are 15 residues in the CDR3. V was shortened by 0 bases and J by 0 bases, with 8 bases between the two germline ends. Germline CDR1 SGDLS, CDR2 YYNGEE. The CDR3 sequence: CASSVDGTSTDTQYF. CDR3 in DNA: TGTGCCAGCAGCGTAGATGGGACTAGCACAGATACGCAGTATTTT.

The rearrangement links TRBV7-9 to TRBJ2-1; no firm D call. V shed 1 base and J shed 6 bases, with 10 bases lying between them. Germline V gene sequence: CDR1 SEHNR, CDR2 FQNEAQ (reference sequence). CDR3 length equals 14 residues. The CDR3 sequence: CASSLDGQTNEQFF. The CDR3 coding sequence is TGTGCCAGCAGCTTAGACGGCCAGACCAATGAGCAGTTCTTC. Looking up the rest from reference TRBV7-9 and TRBJ2-1 gives the full variable domain: DTGVSQNPRHKITKRGQNVTFRCDPISEHNRLYWYRQTLGQGPEFLTYFQNEAQLEKSRLLSDRFSAERPKGSFSTLEIQRTEQGDSAMYLCASSLDGQTNEQFFGPGTRLTVL.

This chain uses TRBV4-2 with TRBJ2-7; 7 bases match TRBD1. The ends lost 2 bases at V and 5 bases at J; junction bases unmatched: 3. Looked up from germline, CDR1 is LGHNA and CDR2 is YNFKEQ. The length of the CDR3 is 13 residues. The CDR3 loop is CASSQPGQNEQYF. As DNA, the CDR3 is TGTGCCAGCAGCCAACCGGGACAGAACGAGCAGTACTTC.

The rearrangement joins TRBV6-2 or TRBV6-3 to TRBJ2-1, with TRBD2 identical over 13 bases. V dropped 6 bases and J dropped 10; count of bases not matched to a gene: 9. CDR3 length: 15 amino acids. The germline V gene encodes CDR1 MNHEY and CDR2 SVGEGT. CDR3 coding DNA: TGTGCCAGCAGCTATAGACTAGCGGGAGGAACCGAGCAGTTCTTC. This codes for CASSYRLAGGTEQFF.

This sequence joins TRBV10-3 and TRBJ2-7, with D tentatively TRBD2 (6 bases). Trimming pared 3 bases from V and 8 bases from J, leaving 14 bases between. From germline, CDR1 is ENHRY and CDR2 SYGVKD. CDR3 length: 13 residues. CDR3 loop: CAISDGTGEKQYF. The CDR3 DNA is TGTGCCATCAGTGATGGGACGGGGGAAAAGCAGTACTTC.

The chain is built from TRBV20-1 and TRBJ2-3; D gene ambiguous. The CDR3 length is 14 residues. CDR1 is DFQATT, CDR2 SNEGSKA, per germline (reference sequence). The V and J ends lost 5 bases and 1 base respectively, with 13 bases between them. The DNA for the CDR3 is TGCAGTGCTGAGATTGGGTACGGCACAGATACGCAGTATTTT. Amino acids: CSAEIGYGTDTQYF.

The J gene is TRBJ2-2, the V gene TRBV7-2; D is unresolved. V dropped 0 bases and J dropped 3 bases, with 11 bases sitting between them. This CDR3 has 16 residues. CDR1 SGHTA and CDR2 FQGNSA come from the germline V gene. The CDR3 sequence is CASSLAGFGYTGELFF. The CDR3 DNA sequence: TGTGCCAGCAGCTTAGCGGGGTTCGGTTACACCGGGGAGCTGTTTTTT. Supplemented by reference TRBV7-2 and TRBJ2-2, the full variable domain reads GAGVSQSPSNKVTEKGKDVELRCDPISGHTALYWYRQSLGQGLEFLIYFQGNSAPDKSGLPSDRFSAERTGGSVSTLTIQRTQQEDSAVYLCASSLAGFGYTGELFFGEGSRLTVL.

Many counts were recorded for this clonotype. This chain uses TRBV7-9 with TRBJ2-5; TRBD2 matches at 9 bases. The trim removed 2 bases at V and 5 bases at J, leaving 12 bases unmatched. CDR3 length: 17 residues. CDR1 and CDR2 (germline): SEHNR, FQNEAQ (reference sequence). For the CDR3, the DNA is TGTGCCAGCAGCTTACCCACCCTAGCGGGGTTCGACGAGACCCAGTACTTC. Translation gives CASSLPTLAGFDETQYF. Filled out from reference TRBV7-9 and TRBJ2-5, the complete variable domain reads DTGVSQNPRHKITKRGQNVTFRCDPISEHNRLYWYRQTLGQGPEFLTYFQNEAQLEKSRLLSDRFSAERPKGSFSTLEIQRTEQGDSAMYLCASSLPTLAGFDETQYFGPGTRLLVL.

This chain uses TRBV9 with TRBJ2-7; 7 nucleotides line up with TRBD2. Unmatched junction bases numbered 10, after V lost 4 bases and J lost 6 bases. CDR1 is SGDLS, CDR2 YYNGEE, per germline. The CDR3 length is 14 residues. As DNA, the CDR3 is TGTGCCAGCAGCCCTTCCCCGGGGGGTTCCGAGCAGTACTTC. The encoded protein is CASSPSPGGSEQYF.